This T cell receptor (beta chain) derives from a study of OX40 agonist ivuxolimab in advanced cancers. Whole-study findings and limits: Researchers did not establish what antigens the expanded peripheral T cells target.

Blood was sampled at baseline, cycle 4 day 1, and cycle 7 day 1. Looked up from germline, CDR1 is SGHRS and CDR2 is YFSETQ. V gave up 1 base and J gave up 1 base, with 22 bases separating them. This CDR3 region has 19 residues. Using immunoSEQ multiplex PCR, the repertoire was profiled, and TCRdb retains in-frame clones only, with some absent. Of around 58,000 clones listed, 70% to 90% are singletons. Comment on this clone: The antigen is unknown.

The sequence came from an adult with an advanced solid tumor such as melanoma, head and neck, liver or kidney cancer. The genes are TRBV5-1 and TRBJ2-3, with D possibly matching TRBD2 (6 bases). The sample in question was CD4+ or CD8+ T cells sorted from blood, obtained in a trial of the OX40 agonist ivuxolimab. The CDR3 loop is CASSLFGTTWGEGTDTQYF. In DNA form, the CDR3 reads TGCGCCAGCAGCTTGTTCGGTACAACTTGGGGGGAGGGCACAGATACGCAGTATTTT.